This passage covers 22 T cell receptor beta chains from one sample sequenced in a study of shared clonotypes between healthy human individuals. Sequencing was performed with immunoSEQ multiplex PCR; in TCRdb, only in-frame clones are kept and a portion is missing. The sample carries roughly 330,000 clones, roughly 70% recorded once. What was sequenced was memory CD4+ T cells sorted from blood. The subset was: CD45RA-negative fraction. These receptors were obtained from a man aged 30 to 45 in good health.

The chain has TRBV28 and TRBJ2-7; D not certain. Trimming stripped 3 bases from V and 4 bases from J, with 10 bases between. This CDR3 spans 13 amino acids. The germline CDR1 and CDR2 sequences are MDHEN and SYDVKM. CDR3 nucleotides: TGTGCCAGCAGTTTGTCGGTCGAATACGAGCAGTACTTC. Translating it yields CASSLSVEYEQYF.

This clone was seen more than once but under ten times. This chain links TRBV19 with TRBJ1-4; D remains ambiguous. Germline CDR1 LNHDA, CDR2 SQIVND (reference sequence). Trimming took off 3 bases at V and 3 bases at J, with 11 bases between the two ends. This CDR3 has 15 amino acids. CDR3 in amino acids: CASSIESYPNEKLFF. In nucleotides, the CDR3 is TGTGCCAGTAGTATCGAAAGTTACCCTAATGAAAAACTGTTTTTT.

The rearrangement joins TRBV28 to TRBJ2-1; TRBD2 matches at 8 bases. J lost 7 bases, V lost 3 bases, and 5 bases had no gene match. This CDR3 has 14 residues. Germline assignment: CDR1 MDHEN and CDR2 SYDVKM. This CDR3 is CASSLSGSRNEQFF. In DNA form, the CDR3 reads TGTGCCAGCAGTTTGAGCGGGAGTCGAAATGAGCAGTTCTTC.

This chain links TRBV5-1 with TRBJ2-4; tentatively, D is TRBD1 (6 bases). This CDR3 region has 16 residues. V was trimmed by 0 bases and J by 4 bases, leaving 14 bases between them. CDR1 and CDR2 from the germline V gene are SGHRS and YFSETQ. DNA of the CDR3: TGCGCCAGCAGCTTGGATGAAGGGACACAGAAAAACATTCAGTACTTC. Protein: CASSLDEGTQKNIQYF.

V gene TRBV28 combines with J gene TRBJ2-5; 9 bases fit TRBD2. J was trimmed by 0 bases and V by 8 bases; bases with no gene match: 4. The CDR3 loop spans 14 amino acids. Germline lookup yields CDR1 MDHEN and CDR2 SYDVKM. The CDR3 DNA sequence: TGTGCCAGCTCAATAGCGGGGGACCAAGAGACCCAGTACTTC. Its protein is CASSIAGDQETQYF.

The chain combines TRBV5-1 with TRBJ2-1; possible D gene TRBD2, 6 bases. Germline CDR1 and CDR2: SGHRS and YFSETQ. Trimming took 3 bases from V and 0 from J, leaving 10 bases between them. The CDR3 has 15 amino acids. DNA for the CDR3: TGCGCCAGCAGCTCATCGGGAGTCTCCTACAATGAGCAGTTCTTC. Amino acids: CASSSSGVSYNEQFF.

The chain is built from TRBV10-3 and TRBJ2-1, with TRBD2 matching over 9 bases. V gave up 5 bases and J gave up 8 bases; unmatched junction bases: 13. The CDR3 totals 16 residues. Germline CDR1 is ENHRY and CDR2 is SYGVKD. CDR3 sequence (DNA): TGTGCCATCAGTAATCCCCATAGCGGGAGTCTCTATGAGCAGTTCTTC. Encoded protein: CAISNPHSGSLYEQFF.

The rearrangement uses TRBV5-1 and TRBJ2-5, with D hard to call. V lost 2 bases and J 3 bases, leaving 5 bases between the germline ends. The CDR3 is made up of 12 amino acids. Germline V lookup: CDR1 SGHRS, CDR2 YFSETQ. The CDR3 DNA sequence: TGCGCCAGCAGCTTTTCAGAAGAGACCCAGTACTTC. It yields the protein CASSFSEETQYF. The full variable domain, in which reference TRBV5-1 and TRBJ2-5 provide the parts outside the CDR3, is KAGVTQTPRYLIKTRGQQVTLSCSPISGHRSVSWYQQTPGQGLQFLFEYFSETQRNKGNFPGRFSGRQFSNSRSEMNVSTLELGDSALYLCASSFSEETQYFGPGTRLLVL.

DNA for the CDR3: TGTGCCAGTAGTGGTTCCGGGACCGACCGCGGGGAGCTGTTTTTT. Translating it yields CASSGSGTDRGELFF. The V gene is TRBV19, the J gene TRBJ2-2; D possibly matches TRBD1 or TRBD2 (5 bases each). CDR3 length: 15 amino acids. Germline CDR1 LNHDA, CDR2 SQIVND (reference sequence). The ends were cut back, 5 bases at V and 7 bases at J, with 17 bases in the middle.

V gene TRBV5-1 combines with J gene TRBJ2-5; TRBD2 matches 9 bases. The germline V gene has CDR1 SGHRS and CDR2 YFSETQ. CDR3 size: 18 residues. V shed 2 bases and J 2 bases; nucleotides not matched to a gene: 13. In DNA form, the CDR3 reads TGCGCCAGCAGCTTAGTGCGGGGCGGGAGGGCCTTACAAGAGACCCAGTACTTC. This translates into CASSLVRGGRALQETQYF.

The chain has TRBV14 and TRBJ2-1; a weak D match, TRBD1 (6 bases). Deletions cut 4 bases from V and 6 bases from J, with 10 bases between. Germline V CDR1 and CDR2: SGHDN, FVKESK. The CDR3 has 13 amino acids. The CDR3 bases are TGTGCCAGCAGCCGCGCAGGGGCCAATGAGCAGTTCTTC. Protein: CASSRAGANEQFF.

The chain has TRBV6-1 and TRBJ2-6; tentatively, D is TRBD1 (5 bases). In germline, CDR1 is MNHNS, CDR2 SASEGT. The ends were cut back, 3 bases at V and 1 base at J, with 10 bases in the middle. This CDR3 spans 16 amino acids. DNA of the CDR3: TGTGCCAGCAGTGACAGGGTACGGTCTGGGGCCAACGTCCTGACTTTC. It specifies CASSDRVRSGANVLTF.

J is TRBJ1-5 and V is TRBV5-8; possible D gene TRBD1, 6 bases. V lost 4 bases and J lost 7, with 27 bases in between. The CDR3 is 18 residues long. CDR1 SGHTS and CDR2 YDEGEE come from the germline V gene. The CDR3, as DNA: TGTGCCAGCAGCCCGTTTGGCGGTACAGGGTTCCTCGTACAGCCCCAGCATTTT. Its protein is CASSPFGGTGFLVQPQHF.

CDR3 in DNA: TGCAGCGTGGGGGGGTTAGGAGGACAGCTTCAAGAGACCCAGTACTTC. This gives the protein CSVGGLGGQLQETQYF. This chain joins TRBV29-1 and TRBJ2-5; TRBD2 might be the D (7 bases). Trimming took 6 bases from V and 2 from J, leaving 22 bases between them. CDR1 SQVTM and CDR2 ANQGSEA come from the germline V gene. This CDR3 region has 16 residues.

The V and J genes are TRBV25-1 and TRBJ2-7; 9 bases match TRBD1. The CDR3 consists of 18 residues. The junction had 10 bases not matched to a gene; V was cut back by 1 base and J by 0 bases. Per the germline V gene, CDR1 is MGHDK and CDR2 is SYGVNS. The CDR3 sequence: CASSESPRGQGISYEQYF. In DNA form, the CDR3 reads TGTGCCAGCAGTGAATCCCCTCGCGGACAGGGGATCTCCTACGAGCAGTACTTC.

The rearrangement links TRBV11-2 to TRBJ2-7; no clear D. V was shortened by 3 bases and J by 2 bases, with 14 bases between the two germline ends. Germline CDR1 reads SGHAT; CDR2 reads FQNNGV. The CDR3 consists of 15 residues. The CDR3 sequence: CASSFIPDHTYEQYF. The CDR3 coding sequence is TGTGCCAGCAGCTTCATTCCGGACCACACCTACGAGCAGTACTTC.

The CDR3 DNA is TGCGCCAGCAGCTCTGGACTAGCGGGAGGTGCAGATACGCAGTATTTT. As protein: CASSSGLAGGADTQYF. The chain recombines TRBV5-1 with TRBJ2-3; 14 positions agree with TRBD2. V shed 3 bases and J 4 bases; nucleotides not matched to a gene: 4. The CDR3 consists of 16 residues. The germline gives CDR1 SGHRS, CDR2 YFSETQ.

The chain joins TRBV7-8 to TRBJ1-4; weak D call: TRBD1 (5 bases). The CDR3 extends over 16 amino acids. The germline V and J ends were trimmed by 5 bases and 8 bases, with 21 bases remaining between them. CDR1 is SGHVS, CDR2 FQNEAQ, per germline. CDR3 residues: CASSLQGRGRGEKLFF. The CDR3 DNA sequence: TGTGCCAGCAGCCTCCAAGGTCGGGGGAGAGGGGAAAAACTGTTTTTT.

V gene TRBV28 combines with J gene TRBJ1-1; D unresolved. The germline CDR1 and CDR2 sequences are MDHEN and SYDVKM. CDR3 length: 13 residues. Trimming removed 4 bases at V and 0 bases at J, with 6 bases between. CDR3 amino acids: CASSSFMNTEAFF. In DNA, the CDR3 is TGTGCCAGCAGTTCGTTCATGAACACTGAAGCTTTCTTT.

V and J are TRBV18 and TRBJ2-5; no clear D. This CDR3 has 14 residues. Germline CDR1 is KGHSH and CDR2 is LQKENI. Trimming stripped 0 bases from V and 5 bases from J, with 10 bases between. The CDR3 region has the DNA TGTGCCAGCTCACCACCTAGTAGGTCTGAGACCCAGTACTTC. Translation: CASSPPSRSETQYF. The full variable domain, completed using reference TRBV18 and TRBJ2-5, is NAGVMQNPRHLVRRRGQEARLRCSPMKGHSHVYWYRQLPEEGLKFMVYLQKENIIDESGMPKERFSAEFPKEGPSILRIQQVVRGDSAAYFCASSPPSRSETQYFGPGTRLLVL.

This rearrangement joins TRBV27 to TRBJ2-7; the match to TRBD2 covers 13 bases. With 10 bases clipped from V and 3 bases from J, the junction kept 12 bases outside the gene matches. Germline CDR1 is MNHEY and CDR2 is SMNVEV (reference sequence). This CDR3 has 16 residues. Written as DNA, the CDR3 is TGTGCCACCTATGAGGGACTAGCGGGACGTTTCTACGAGCAGTACTTC. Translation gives CATYEGLAGRFYEQYF.

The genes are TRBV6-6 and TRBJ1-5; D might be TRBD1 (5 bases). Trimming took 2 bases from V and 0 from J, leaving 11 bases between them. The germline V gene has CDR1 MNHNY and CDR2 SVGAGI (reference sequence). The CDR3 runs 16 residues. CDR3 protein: CASSYTGLTSNQPQHF. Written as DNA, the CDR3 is TGTGCCAGCAGTTACACAGGACTTACTAGCAATCAGCCCCAGCATTTT.